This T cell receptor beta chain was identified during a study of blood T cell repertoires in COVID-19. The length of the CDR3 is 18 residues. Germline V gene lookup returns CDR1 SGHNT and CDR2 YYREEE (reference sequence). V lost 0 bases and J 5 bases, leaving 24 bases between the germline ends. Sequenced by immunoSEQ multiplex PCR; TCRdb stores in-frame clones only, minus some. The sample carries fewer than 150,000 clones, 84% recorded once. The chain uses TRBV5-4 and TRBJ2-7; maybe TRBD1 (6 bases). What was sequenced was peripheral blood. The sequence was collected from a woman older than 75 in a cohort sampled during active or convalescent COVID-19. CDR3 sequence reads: CASSLGGARGRLGDEQYF. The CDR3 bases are TGTGCCAGCAGCTTGGGAGGGGCCAGGGGTCGCCTAGGGGACGAGCAGTACTTC.